These 14 T cell receptor beta chains share one sample of origin, sequenced in a study of T cells in Graves' hyperthyroidism and ophthalmopathy. The CDR3 regions of TCR beta were amplified from RNA transcripts. The HTBI set primed first-round TCR CDR3 RT-PCR. TCRdb independently ran MiXCR on the multiplex PCR reads; one entry per CDR3 protein. The data contain 650,000 to 850,000 distinct CDR3 sequences, around 20% of them singletons. Sequenced input: blood. All receptors come from a woman aged 45-65 years with Graves' hyperthyroidism that later progressed to Graves' ophthalmopathy.

This CDR3 reads CASSSPLSLRNTEAFF. CDR3 nucleotides: TGTGCCAGCAGTTCACCCCTGTCCTTGAGGAACACTGAAGCTTTCTTT. The chain carries TRBV6-1 and TRBJ1-1; D ambiguous. Germline assignment: CDR1 MNHNS and CDR2 SASEGT. The CDR3 has 16 amino acids. The V end lost 5 bases, the J end lost 1 base, and 17 bases lay between the germline ends.

Many counts were recorded for this clonotype. The rearrangement links TRBV10-3 to TRBJ2-3, with D perhaps matching TRBD1 (6 bases). The CDR3 covers 13 residues. Germline CDR1 reads ENHRY; CDR2 reads SYGVKD. Trimming left V 2 bases short and J 6 bases short, with 9 bases between. The CDR3: CAISETGTDTQYF. In DNA form, the CDR3 reads TGTGCCATCAGTGAGACAGGGACCGATACGCAGTATTTT.

The CDR3 DNA is TGTGCCATAGGGACAGAAGACACCGGGGAGCTGTTTTTT. It codes for CAIGTEDTGELFF. The chain joins TRBV6-1 to TRBJ2-2; 7 nucleotides match TRBD1. V shed 10 bases, J shed 3 bases, and the junction held 5 bases outside the gene matches. CDR1 is MNHNS and CDR2 is SASEGT in the germline V gene. There are 13 residues in the CDR3.

This clonotype was seen many times. The V and J genes are TRBV11-2 and TRBJ2-1; D is uncertain. Germline V gives CDR1 SGHAT, CDR2 FQNNGV. The CDR3 sequence is 14 residues long. The V end lost 5 bases, the J end lost 2 bases, and 10 bases lay between the germline ends. This CDR3 is CASSDSTTYNEQFF. The CDR3 coding sequence is TGTGCCAGCAGCGACTCGACCACCTACAATGAGCAGTTCTTC.

The rearrangement links TRBV12-3 or TRBV12-4 to TRBJ1-4; 11 bases map to TRBD1. V trimming: 7 bases; J trimming: 0 bases; junction bases outside the gene matches: 10. The CDR3 runs to 18 residues. The CDR3: CASKRGTGGPATNEKLFF. The CDR3 DNA reads TGTGCCAGCAAAAGGGGGACAGGGGGACCCGCAACTAATGAAAAACTGTTTTTT.

This clonotype was seen only a few times. This chain joins TRBV7-9 and TRBJ2-3; D may be TRBD2 (6 bases). Trimming took 0 bases from V and 7 from J, leaving 11 bases between them. The CDR3 sequence is 14 residues long. Germline values: CDR1 SEHNR, CDR2 FQNEAQ (reference sequence). The CDR3 nucleotides read TGTGCCAGCAGCTTAGCGTTTAGCGGAAATACGCAGTATTTT. Translation: CASSLAFSGNTQYF.

A word on this clonotype: Given a much more abundant clone one base away, this may be a read error. V and J are TRBV20-1 and TRBJ1-4; 8 bases align to TRBD1. Germline V gives CDR1 DFQATT, CDR2 SNEGSKA (reference sequence). The CDR3 length is 14 residues. The CDR3 loop is CSARAGTGDGKLVF. The CDR3, as DNA: TGCAGTGCTAGAGCAGGGACAGGTGATGGAAAACTGGTTTTT.

The gene calls are TRBV12-3 or TRBV12-4 and TRBJ1-5, with TRBD1 identical over 10 bases. This CDR3 comprises 15 residues. V was pared by 4 bases and J by 6 bases, with 6 bases of the junction left unmatched. CDR3 in DNA: TGTGCCAGCAGTTGGACCGGGACAGGGGTTCAGCCCCAGCATTTT. This encodes CASSWTGTGVQPQHF.

The V call is TRBV20-1, the J call TRBJ1-3, with TRBD1 identical over 7 bases. This CDR3 comprises 14 residues. CDR1 DFQATT and CDR2 SNEGSKA come from the germline V gene (reference sequence). The V gene end was trimmed by 5 bases and the J gene end by 0 bases; junction bases not matched to a gene: 4. CDR3 amino acids: CSAATGASGNTIYF. The CDR3 bases are TGCAGTGCTGCCACAGGGGCCTCTGGAAACACCATATATTTT.

This clonotype occurred a few times. This sequence joins TRBV29-1 and TRBJ1-1, with D hard to call. The length of the CDR3 is 10 residues. Germline lookup yields CDR1 SQVTM and CDR2 ANQGSEA. The germline V and J ends were trimmed by 4 bases and 9 bases, with 9 bases remaining between them. The CDR3, as DNA: TGCAGCGTTGTGAGCAGCAAAGCTTTCTTT. It translates to CSVVSSKAFF.

This clonotype was detected ten times or more. This sequence joins TRBV11-1 and TRBJ2-5, with D hard to call. Trimming left V 4 bases short and J 2 bases short, with 8 bases between. The CDR3 length is 13 residues. Per the germline V gene, CDR1 is SGHAT and CDR2 is FQDESV (reference sequence). As DNA, the CDR3 is TGTGCCAGCAGCTCCGACGGACAAGAGACCCAGTACTTC. Translated, it gives CASSSDGQETQYF.

This clonotype was seen ten or more times. The chain employs TRBV20-1 and TRBJ2-1, with 8 bases lining up with TRBD2. The CDR3 is 15 amino acids. The germline V gene has CDR1 DFQATT and CDR2 SNEGSKA (reference sequence). J lost 9 bases, V lost 6 bases, and 16 bases had no gene match. This chain's CDR3 is CSADSGRGADLEQFF. DNA for the CDR3: TGCAGTGCCGATAGCGGGCGGGGGGCCGACCTTGAGCAGTTCTTC.

This chain uses TRBV20-1 with TRBJ1-6; D gene ambiguous. Trimming stripped 6 bases from V and 5 bases from J, with 26 bases between. CDR1 is DFQATT, CDR2 SNEGSKA, per germline (reference sequence). CDR3 length: 18 amino acids. The CDR3 DNA reads as TGCAGTGCCGTTTCCGGACCGCCGGACTTCAGTAATAATTCACCCCTCCACTTT. Its protein is CSAVSGPPDFSNNSPLHF.

CDR3 residues: CASSYSVGGNEKLFF. In DNA form, the CDR3 reads TGTGCCAGCAGTTACTCGGTGGGGGGGAATGAAAAACTGTTTTTT. The chain is built from TRBV6-2 or TRBV6-3 and TRBJ1-4; D is perhaps TRBD1 (5 bases). Trimming shortened V by 0 bases and J by 5 bases, and 10 bases separated the two germline ends. Looked up from germline, CDR1 is MNHEY and CDR2 is SVGEGT. The CDR3 is 15 amino acids.